Listed here is a single TCR beta chain. These data come from a study of T cell changes during pregnancy in multiple sclerosis. Assay used: immunoSEQ multiplex PCR; TCRdb lists only in-frame clones, some missing. Of around 33,000 clones listed, nearly 90% are singletons. The ends lost 2 bases at V and 5 bases at J; junction bases unmatched: 11. CDR1 is SGDLS and CDR2 is YYNGEE in the germline V gene. This CDR3 is 16 amino acids long. Sequenced here: CD4+ T cells from peripheral blood mononuclear cells, sampled in the third trimester of pregnancy. This sequence joins TRBV9 and TRBJ2-3; 7 bases align to TRBD2. This sequence was found in a female donor in good health, enrolled as a control in a pregnancy study. The DNA for the CDR3 is TGTGCCAGCAGCGTTGGGATGTGGGGGGGTGGAGATACGCAGTATTTT. This sequence encodes CASSVGMWGGGDTQYF.